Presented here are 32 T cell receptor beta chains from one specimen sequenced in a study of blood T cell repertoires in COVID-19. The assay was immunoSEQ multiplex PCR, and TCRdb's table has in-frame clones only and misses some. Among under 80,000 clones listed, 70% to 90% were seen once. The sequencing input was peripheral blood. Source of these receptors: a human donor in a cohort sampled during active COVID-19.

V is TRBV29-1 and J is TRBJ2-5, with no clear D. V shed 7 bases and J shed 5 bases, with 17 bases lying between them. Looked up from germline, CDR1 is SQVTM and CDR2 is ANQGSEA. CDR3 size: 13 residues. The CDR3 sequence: CSGLRGNQETQYF. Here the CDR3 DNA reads TGCAGCGGTTTAAGAGGAAATCAGGAGACCCAGTACTTC.

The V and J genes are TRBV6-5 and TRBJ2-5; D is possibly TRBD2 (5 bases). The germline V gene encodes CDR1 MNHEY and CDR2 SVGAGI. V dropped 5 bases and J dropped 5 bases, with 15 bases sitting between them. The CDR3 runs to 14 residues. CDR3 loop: CASSTRRWAETQYF. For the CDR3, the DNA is TGTGCCAGCAGTACCCGGAGGTGGGCTGAGACCCAGTACTTC.

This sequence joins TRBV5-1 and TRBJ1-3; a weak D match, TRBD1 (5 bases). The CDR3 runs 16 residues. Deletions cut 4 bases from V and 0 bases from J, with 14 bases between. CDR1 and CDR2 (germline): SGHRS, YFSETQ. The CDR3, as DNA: TGCGCCAGCAGCGGAAGCGACAGCTTCTCTGGAAACACCATATATTTT. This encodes CASSGSDSFSGNTIYF.

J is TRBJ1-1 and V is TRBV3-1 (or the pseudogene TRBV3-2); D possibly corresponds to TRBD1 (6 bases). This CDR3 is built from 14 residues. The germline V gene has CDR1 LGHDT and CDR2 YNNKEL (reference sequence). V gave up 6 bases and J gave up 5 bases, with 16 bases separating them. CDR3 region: CASSSQGGGTEAFF. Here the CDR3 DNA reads TGTGCCAGCAGTTCACAGGGAGGGGGAACTGAAGCTTTCTTT.

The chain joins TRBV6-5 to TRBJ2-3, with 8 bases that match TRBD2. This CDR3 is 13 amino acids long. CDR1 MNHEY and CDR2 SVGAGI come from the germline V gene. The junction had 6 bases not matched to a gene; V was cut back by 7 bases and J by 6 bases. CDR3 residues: CASNRLAGDTQYF. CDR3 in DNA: TGTGCCAGCAACCGCCTAGCGGGTGATACGCAGTATTTT.

The CDR3 DNA sequence: TGTGCCAGCAGCTCAGGGAGGGACACAGATACGCAGTATTTT. Translating gives CASSSGRDTDTQYF. This sequence joins TRBV5-4 and TRBJ2-3; the match to TRBD2 covers 7 bases. The CDR3 length is 14 residues. Germline V CDR1 and CDR2: SGHNT, YYREEE (reference sequence). V shed 3 bases and J 2 bases; nucleotides not matched to a gene: 3.

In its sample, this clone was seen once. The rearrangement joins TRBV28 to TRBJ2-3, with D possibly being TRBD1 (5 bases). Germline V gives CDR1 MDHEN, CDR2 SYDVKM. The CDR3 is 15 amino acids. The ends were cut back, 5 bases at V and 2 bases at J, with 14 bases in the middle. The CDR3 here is CASSQPWTNTDTQYF. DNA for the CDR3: TGTGCCAGCAGTCAACCCTGGACAAACACAGATACGCAGTATTTT. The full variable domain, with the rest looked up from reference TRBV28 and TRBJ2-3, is DVKVTQSSRYLVKRTGEKVFLECVQDMDHENMFWYRQDPGLGLRLIYFSYDVKMKEKGDIPEGYSVSREKKERFSLILESASTNQTSMYLCASSQPWTNTDTQYFGPGTRLTVL.

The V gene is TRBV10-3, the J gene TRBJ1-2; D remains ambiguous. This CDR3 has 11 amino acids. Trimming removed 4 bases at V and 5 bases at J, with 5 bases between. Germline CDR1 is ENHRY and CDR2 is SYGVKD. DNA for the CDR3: TGTGCCATCAGTGGGCATTATGGCTACACCTTC. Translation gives CAISGHYGYTF.

The CDR3 reads CASSPGTSGSYNEQFF. Here the CDR3 DNA reads TGTGCCAGTAGTCCTGGGACTAGTGGGTCCTACAATGAGCAGTTCTTC. The chain employs TRBV19 and TRBJ2-1; 8 nucleotides line up with TRBD2. The trim removed 5 bases at V and 1 base at J, leaving 7 bases unmatched. The CDR3 totals 16 residues. CDR1 is LNHDA and CDR2 is SQIVND in the germline V gene (reference sequence).

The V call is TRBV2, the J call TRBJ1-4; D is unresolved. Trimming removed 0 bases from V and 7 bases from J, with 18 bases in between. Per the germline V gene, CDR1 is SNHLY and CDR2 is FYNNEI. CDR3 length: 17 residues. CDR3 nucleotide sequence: TGTGCCAGCAGTGAAGCGCTTCTGAGGGCTTTAGGTGAAAAACTGTTTTTT. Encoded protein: CASSEALLRALGEKLFF.

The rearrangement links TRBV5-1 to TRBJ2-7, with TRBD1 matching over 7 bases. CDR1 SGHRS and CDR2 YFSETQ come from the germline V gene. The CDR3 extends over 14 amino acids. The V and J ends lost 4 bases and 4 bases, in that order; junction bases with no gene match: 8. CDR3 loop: CASSPATGFYEQYF. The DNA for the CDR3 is TGCGCCAGCAGCCCCGCGACAGGGTTTTACGAGCAGTACTTC.

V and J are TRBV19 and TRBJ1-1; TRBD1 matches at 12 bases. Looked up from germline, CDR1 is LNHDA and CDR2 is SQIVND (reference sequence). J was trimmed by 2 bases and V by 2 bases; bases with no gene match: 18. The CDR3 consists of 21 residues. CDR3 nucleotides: TGTGCCAGTAGTATAACCGGGACAGGGGGCGCGAGTGGTACGACCAACACTGAAGCTTTCTTT. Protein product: CASSITGTGGASGTTNTEAFF.

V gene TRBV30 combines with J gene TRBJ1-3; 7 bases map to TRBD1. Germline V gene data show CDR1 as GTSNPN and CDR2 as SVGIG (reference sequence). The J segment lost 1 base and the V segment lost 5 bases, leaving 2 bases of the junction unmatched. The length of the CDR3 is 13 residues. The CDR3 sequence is CAWAGQSGNTIYF. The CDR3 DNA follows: TGTGCCTGGGCGGGACAGTCTGGAAACACCATATATTTT.

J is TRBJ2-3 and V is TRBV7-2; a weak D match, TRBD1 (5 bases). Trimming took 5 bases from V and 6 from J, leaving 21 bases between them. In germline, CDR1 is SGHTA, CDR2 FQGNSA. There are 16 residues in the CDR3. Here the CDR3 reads CASSLRGEGPGDTQYF. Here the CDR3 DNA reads TGTGCCAGCAGCCTTAGGGGTGAAGGGCCCGGGGATACGCAGTATTTT.

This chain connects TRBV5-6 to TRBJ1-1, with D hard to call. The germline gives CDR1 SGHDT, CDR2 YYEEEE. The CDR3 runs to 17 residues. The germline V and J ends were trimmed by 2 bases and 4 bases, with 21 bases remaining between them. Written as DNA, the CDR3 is TGTGCCAGCAGCTTTTTCCAGCCTCCTAGGATGGTCACTGAAGCTTTCTTT. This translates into CASSFFQPPRMVTEAFF.

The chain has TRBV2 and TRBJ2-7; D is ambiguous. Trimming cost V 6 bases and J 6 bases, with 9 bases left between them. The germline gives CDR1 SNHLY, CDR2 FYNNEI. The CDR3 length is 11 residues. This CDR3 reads CASSRVSEQYF. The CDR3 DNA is TGTGCCAGCAGCCGGGTGTCCGAGCAGTACTTC.

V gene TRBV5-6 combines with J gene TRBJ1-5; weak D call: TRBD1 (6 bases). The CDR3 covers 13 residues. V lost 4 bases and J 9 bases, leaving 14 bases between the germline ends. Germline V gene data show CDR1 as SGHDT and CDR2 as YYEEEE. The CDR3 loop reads CASSQGHSTPQHF. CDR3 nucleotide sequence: TGTGCCAGCAGCCAGGGACACTCCACGCCCCAGCATTTT.

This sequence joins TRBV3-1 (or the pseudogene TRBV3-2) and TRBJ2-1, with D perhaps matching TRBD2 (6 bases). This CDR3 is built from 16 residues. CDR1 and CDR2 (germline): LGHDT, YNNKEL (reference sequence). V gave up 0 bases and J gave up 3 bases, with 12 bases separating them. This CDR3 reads CASSQDYRELYNEQFF. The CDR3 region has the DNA TGTGCCAGCAGCCAAGATTACCGGGAGCTCTACAATGAGCAGTTCTTC.

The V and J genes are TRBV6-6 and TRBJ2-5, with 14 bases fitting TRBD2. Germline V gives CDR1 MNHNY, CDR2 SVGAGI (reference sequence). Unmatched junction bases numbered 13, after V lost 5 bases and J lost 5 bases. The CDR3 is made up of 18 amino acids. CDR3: CASSLPGLAGVEGETQYF. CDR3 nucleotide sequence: TGTGCCAGCAGTCTACCGGGACTAGCGGGAGTGGAGGGCGAGACCCAGTACTTC.

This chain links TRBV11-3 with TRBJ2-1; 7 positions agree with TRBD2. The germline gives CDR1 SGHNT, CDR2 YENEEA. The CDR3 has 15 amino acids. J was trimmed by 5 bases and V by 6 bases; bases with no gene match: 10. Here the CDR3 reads CASSFGAGVHNEQFF. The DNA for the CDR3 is TGTGCCAGCAGTTTCGGGGCGGGAGTACACAATGAGCAGTTCTTC. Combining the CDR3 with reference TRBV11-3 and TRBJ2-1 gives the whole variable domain EAGVVQSPRYKIIEKKQPVAFWCNPISGHNTLYWYLQNLGQGPELLIRYENEEAVDDSQLPKDRFSAERLKGVDSTLKIQPAELGDSAVYLCASSFGAGVHNEQFFGPGTRLTVL.

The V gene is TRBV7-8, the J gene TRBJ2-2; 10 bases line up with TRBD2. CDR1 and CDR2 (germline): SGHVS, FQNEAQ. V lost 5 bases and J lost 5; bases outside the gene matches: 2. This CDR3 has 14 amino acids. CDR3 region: CASSLLAGTGELFF. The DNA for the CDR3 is TGTGCCAGCAGCCTACTAGCGGGGACCGGGGAGCTGTTTTTT.

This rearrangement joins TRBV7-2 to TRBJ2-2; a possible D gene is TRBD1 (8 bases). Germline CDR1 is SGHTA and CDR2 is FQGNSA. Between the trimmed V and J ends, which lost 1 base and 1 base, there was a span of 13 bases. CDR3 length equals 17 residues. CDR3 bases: TGTGCCAGCAGCTTAGGGCGGGGGACAGGGAACACCGGGGAGCTGTTTTTT. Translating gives CASSLGRGTGNTGELFF.

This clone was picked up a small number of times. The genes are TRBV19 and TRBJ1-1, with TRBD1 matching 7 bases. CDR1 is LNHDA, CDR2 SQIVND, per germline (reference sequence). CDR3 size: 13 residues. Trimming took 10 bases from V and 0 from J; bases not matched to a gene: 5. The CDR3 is CATEGTVNTEAFF. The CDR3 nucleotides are TGTGCCACCGAAGGGACAGTGAACACTGAAGCTTTCTTT. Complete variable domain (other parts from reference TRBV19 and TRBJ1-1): DGGITQSPKYLFRKEGQNVTLSCEQNLNHDAMYWYRQDPGQGLRLIYYSQIVNDFQKGDIAEGYSVSREKKESFPLTVTSAQKNPTAFYLCATEGTVNTEAFFGQGTRLTVV.

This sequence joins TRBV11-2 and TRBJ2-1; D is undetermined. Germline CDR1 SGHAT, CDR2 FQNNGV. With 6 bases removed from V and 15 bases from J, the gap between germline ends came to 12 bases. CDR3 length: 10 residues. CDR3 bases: TGTGCCAGCAGTTCTAAGAGACTGTTCTTC. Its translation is CASSSKRLFF.

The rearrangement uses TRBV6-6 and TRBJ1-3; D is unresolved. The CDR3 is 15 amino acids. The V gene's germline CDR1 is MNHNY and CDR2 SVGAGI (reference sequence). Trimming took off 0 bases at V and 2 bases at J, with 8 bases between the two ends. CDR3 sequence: CASSYSNGAGNTIYF. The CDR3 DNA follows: TGTGCCAGCAGTTACTCGAACGGGGCTGGAAACACCATATATTTT.

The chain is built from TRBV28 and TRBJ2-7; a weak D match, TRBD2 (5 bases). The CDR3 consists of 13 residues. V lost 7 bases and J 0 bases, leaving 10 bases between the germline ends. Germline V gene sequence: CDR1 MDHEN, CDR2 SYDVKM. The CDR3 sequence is CASNGGGSYEQYF. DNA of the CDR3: TGTGCCAGCAACGGCGGAGGCTCCTACGAGCAGTACTTC.

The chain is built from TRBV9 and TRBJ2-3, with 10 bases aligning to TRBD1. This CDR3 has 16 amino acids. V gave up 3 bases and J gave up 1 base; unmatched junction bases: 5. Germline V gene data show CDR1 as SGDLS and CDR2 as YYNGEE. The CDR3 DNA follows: TGTGCCAGCAGCGCCTGGACAGGGGGTGGCACAGATACGCAGTATTTT. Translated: CASSAWTGGGTDTQYF. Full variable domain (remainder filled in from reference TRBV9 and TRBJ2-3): DSGVTQTPKHLITATGQRVTLRCSPRSGDLSVYWYQQSLDQGLQFLIQYYNGEERAKGNILERFSAQQFPDLHSELNLSSLELGDSALYFCASSAWTGGGTDTQYFGPGTRLTVL.

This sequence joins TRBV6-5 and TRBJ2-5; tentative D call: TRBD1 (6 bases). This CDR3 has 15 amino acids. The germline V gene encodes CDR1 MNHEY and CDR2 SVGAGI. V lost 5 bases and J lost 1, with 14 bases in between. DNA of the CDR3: TGTGCCAGCAGTCATATACAGGGCACCCAAGAGACCCAGTACTTC. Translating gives CASSHIQGTQETQYF.

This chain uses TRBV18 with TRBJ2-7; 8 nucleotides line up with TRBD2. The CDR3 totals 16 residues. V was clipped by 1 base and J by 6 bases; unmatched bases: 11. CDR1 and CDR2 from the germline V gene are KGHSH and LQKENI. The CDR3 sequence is CASSPRERAGAGEQYF. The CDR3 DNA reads TGTGCCAGCTCACCACGCGAAAGAGCGGGAGCGGGCGAGCAGTACTTC.

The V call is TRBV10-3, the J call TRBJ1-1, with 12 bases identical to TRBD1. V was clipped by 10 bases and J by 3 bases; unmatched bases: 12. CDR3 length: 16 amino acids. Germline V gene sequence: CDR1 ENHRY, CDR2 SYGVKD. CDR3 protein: CATGPGQGARDTEAFF. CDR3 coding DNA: TGTGCCACGGGCCCGGGACAGGGGGCTAGGGACACTGAAGCTTTCTTT.

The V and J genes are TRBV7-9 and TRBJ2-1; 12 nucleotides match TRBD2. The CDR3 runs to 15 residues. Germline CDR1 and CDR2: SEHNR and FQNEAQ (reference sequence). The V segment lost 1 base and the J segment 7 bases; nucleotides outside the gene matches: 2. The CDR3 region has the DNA TGTGCCAGCAGCTTAGGACTAGCGGGAGAAAATGAGCAGTTCTTC. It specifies CASSLGLAGENEQFF.

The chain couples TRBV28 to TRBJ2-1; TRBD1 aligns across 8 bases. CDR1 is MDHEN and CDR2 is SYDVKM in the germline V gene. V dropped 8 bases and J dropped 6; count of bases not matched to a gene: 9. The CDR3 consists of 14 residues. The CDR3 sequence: CASVGQGTSNEQFF. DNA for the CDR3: TGTGCCAGCGTCGGACAGGGAACTTCCAATGAGCAGTTCTTC.